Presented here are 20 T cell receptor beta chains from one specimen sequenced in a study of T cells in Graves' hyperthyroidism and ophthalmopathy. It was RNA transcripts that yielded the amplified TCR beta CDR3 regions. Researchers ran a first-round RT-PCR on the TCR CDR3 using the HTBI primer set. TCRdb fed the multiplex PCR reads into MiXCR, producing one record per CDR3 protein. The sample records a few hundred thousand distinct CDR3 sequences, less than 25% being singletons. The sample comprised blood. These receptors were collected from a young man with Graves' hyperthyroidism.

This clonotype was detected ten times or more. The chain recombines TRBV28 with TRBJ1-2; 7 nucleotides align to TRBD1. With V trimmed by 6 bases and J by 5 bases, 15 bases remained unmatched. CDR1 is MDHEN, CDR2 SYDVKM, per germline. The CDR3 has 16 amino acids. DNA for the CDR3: TGTGCCAGCAGCCCCAAGACAGGGCGCGAGGATTATGGCTACACCTTC. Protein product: CASSPKTGREDYGYTF.

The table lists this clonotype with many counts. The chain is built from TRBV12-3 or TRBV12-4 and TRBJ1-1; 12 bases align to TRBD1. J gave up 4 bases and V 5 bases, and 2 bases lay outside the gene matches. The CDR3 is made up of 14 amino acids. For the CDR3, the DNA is TGTGCCAGCAGTGCGGGACAGGGGGCCACTGAAGCTTTCTTT. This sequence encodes CASSAGQGATEAFF.

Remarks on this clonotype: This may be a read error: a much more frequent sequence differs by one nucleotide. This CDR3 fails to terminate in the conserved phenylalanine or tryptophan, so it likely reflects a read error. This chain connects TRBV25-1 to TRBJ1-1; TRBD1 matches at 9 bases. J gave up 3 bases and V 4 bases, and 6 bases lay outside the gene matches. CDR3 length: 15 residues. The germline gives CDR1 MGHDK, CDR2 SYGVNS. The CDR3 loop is CASSASGQGHTEAFL. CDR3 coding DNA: TGTGCCAGCAGTGCTTCGGGACAGGGTCACACTGAAGCTTTCCTT.

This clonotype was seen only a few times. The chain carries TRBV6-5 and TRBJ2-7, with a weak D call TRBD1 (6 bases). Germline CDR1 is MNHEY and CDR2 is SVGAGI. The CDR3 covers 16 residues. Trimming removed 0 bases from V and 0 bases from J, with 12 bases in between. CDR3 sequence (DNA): TGTGCCAGCAGTTACTCAGGTCAGGGGCTCTCCTACGAGCAGTACTTC. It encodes CASSYSGQGLSYEQYF.

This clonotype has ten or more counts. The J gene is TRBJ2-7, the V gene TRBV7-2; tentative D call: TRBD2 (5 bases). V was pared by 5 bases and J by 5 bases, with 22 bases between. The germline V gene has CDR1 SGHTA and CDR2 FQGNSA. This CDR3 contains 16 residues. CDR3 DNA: TGTGCCAGCAGCGAAGCGGTAGGGTTCCTAATGCACGAGCAGTACTTC. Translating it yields CASSEAVGFLMHEQYF. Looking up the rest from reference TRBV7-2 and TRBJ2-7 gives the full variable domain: GAGVSQSPSNKVTEKGKDVELRCDPISGHTALYWYRQSLGQGLEFLIYFQGNSAPDKSGLPSDRFSAERTGGSVSTLTIQRTQQEDSAVYLCASSEAVGFLMHEQYFGPGTRLTVT.

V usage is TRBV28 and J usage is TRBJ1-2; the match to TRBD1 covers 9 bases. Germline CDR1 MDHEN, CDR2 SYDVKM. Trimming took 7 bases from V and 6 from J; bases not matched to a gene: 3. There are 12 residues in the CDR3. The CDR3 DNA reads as TGTGCCAGCAAGACAGGGGGAGATGGCTACACCTTC. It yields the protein CASKTGGDGYTF.

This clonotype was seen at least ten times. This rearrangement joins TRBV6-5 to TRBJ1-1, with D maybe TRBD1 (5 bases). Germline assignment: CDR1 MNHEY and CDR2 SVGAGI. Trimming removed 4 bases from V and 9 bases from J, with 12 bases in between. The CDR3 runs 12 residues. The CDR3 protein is CASSSGGGKAFF. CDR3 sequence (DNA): TGTGCCAGCAGTTCCGGGGGGGGTAAAGCTTTCTTT.

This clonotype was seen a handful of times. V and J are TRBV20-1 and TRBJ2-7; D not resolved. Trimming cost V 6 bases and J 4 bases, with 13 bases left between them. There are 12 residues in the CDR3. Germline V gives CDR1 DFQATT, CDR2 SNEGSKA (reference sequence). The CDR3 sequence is CSAEDGWYEQYF. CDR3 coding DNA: TGCAGTGCCGAAGACGGGTGGTACGAGCAGTACTTC.

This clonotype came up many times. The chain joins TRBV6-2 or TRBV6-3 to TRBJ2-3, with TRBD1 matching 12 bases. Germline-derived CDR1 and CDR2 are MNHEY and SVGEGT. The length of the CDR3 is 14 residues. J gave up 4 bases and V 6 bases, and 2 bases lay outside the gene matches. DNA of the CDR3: TGTGCCAGCAGCGGGACAGGGGGCGCAGATACGCAGTATTTT. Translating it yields CASSGTGGADTQYF.

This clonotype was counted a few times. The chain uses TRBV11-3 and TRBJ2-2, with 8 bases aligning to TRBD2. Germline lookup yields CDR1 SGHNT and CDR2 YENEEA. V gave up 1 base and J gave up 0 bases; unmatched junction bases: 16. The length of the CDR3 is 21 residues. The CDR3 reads CASSLVRGGTTNFANTGELFF. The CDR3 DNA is TGTGCCAGCAGCTTAGTCCGCGGGGGGACAACGAATTTCGCGAACACCGGGGAGCTGTTTTTT. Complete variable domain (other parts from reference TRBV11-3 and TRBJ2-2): EAGVVQSPRYKIIEKKQPVAFWCNPISGHNTLYWYLQNLGQGPELLIRYENEEAVDDSQLPKDRFSAERLKGVDSTLKIQPAELGDSAVYLCASSLVRGGTTNFANTGELFFGEGSRLTVL.

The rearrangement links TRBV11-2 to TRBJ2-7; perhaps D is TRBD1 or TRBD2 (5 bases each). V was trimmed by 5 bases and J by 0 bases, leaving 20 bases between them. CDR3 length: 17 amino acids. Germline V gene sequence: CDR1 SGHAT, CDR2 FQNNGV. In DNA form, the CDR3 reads TGTGCCAGCAGCCCAAGTGTAGGGGCCGGGGTCTCCTACGAGCAGTACTTC. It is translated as CASSPSVGAGVSYEQYF. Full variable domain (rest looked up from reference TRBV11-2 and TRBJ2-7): EAGVAQSPRYKIIEKRQSVAFWCNPISGHATLYWYQQILGQGPKLLIQFQNNGVVDDSQLPKDRFSAERLKGVDSTLKIQPAKLEDSAVYLCASSPSVGAGVSYEQYFGPGTRLTVT.

The CDR3 here is CASSPGGGAVDEAFF. CDR3 nucleotide sequence: TGTGCCAGCAGTCCTGGCGGGGGCGCGGTGGATGAAGCTTTCTTT. The chain combines TRBV28 with TRBJ1-1; D may be TRBD1 (6 bases). The CDR3 has 15 residues. CDR1 is MDHEN and CDR2 is SYDVKM in the germline V gene. Trimming took 5 bases from V and 7 from J, leaving 20 bases between them.

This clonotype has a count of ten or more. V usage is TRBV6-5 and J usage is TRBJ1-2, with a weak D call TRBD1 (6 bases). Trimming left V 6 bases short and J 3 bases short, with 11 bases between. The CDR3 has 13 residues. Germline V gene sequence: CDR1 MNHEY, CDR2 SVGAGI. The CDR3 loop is CASSHREHYGYTF. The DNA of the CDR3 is TGTGCCAGCAGCCACAGGGAGCACTATGGCTACACCTTC.

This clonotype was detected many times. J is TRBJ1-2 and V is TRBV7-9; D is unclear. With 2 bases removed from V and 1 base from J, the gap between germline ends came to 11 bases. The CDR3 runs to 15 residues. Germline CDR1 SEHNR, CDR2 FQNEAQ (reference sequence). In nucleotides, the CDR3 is TGTGCCAGCAGCTTAATCACAGAAGATAACTATGGCTACACCTTC. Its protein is CASSLITEDNYGYTF.

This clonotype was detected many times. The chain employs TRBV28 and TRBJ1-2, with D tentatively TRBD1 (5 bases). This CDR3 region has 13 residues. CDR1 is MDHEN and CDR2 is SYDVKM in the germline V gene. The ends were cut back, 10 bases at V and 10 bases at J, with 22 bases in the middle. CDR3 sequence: CAIGPGATLDYTF. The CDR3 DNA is TGTGCCATCGGGCCCGGGGCAACGTTGGACTACACCTTC.

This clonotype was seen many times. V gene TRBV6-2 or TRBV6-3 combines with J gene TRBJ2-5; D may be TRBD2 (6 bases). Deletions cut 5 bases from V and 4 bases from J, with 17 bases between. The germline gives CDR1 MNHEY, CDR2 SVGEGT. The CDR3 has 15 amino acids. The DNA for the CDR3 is TGTGCCAGCAGTCCCATCCGGGACTTCGGAGAGACCCAGTACTTC. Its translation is CASSPIRDFGETQYF.

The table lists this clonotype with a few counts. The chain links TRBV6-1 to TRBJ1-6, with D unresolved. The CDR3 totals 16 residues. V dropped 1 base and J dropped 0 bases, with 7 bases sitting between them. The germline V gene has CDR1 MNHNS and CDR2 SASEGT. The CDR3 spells CASSEGPGSYNSPLHF. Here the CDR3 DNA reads TGTGCCAGCAGTGAAGGCCCCGGCTCCTATAATTCACCCCTCCACTTT.

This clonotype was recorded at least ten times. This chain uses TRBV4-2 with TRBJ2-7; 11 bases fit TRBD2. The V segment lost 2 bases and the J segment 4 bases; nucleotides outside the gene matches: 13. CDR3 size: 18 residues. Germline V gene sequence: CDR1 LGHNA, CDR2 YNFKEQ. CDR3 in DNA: TGTGCCAGCAGCCAAACTTCACTAGCGGGGGACCGCGTTTACGAGCAGTACTTC. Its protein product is CASSQTSLAGDRVYEQYF.

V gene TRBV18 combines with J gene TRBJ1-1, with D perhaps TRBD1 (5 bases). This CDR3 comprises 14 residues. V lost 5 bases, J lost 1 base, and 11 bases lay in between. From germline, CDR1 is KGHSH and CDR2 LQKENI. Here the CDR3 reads CASSTTGSNTEAFF. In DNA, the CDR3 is TGTGCCAGCTCAACTACAGGCTCGAACACTGAAGCTTTCTTT.

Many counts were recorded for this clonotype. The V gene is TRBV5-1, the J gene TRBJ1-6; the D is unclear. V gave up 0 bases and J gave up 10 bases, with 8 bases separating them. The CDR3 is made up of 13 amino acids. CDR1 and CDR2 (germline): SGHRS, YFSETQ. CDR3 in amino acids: CASSLVGRSPLHF. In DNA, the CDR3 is TGCGCCAGCAGCTTGGTAGGGCGATCACCCCTCCACTTT.